This record covers a single T cell receptor beta chain. Its antigen is not identified. This sample stems from a study of cytomegalovirus exposure and HLA in healthy donors. The overall study: A data release that came early held approximately 85 million unique TCRs from HLA-typed donors.

PCR used 60 Vbeta primers and 13 Jbeta primers. Produced via immunoSEQ multiplex PCR; TCRdb's table is partial and in-frame only. The table includes around 110,000 clones, around 80% detected once. Study-level points and caveats: Per published reports, the classifier diagnosed cytomegalovirus status with high specificity and sensitivity.

All the people who gave samples were healthy bone marrow donors. The CDR3 runs to 15 residues. CDR1 and CDR2 from the germline V gene are LNHDA and SQIVND (reference sequence). The ends were cut back, 3 bases at V and 3 bases at J, with 12 bases in the middle. V is TRBV19 and J is TRBJ1-5, with D maybe TRBD1 (5 bases). Material: PBMCs. The clonotype was recovered from a man under 40 in good health and CMV-seropositive. The CDR3 spells CASSITSGFNQPQHF. The CDR3 nucleotides read TGTGCCAGTAGTATCACCTCAGGGTTCAATCAGCCCCAGCATTTT.